This T cell receptor (beta chain) stems from a study of cytomegalovirus exposure and HLA in healthy donors. Points from the study as a whole: TCR beta chain V- and J-gene trimming was linked, in a later analysis, to a missense variant in DCLRE1C.

In the PCR, 60 Vbeta and 13 Jbeta primers were used. Assay used: immunoSEQ multiplex PCR; TCRdb lists only in-frame clones, some missing. In the table there are around 150,000 clones, around 74% of which are singletons. On this clone: No antigen is known for it.

The sequence came from a man between 45 and 60 years old in good health and CMV-seropositive. The sample was PBMCs.

For the CDR3, the DNA is TGTGCCAGCAGCCCGGGACAGGAAACCTACGAGCAGTACTTC. It codes for CASSPGQETYEQYF. V gene TRBV2 combines with J gene TRBJ2-7; 8 positions agree with TRBD1. The CDR3 covers 14 residues. J gave up 2 bases and V 6 bases, and 6 bases lay outside the gene matches. The germline CDR1 and CDR2 sequences are SNHLY and FYNNEI.